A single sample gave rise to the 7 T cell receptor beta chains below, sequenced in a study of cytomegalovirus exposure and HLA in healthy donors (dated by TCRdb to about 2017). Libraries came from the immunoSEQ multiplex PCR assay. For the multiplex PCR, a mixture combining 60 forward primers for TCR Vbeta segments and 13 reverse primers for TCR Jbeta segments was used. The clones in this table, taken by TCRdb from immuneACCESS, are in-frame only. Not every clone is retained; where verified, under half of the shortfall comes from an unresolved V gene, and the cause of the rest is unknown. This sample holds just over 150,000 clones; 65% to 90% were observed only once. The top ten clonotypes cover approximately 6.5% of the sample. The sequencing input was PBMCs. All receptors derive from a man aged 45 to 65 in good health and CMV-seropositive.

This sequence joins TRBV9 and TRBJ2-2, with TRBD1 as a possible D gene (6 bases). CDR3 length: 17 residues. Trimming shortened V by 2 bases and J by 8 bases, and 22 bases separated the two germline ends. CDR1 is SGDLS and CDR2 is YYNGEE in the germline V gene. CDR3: CASSVGALEETRGELFF. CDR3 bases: TGTGCCAGCAGCGTGGGGGCCTTGGAGGAGACAAGGGGGGAGCTGTTTTTT.

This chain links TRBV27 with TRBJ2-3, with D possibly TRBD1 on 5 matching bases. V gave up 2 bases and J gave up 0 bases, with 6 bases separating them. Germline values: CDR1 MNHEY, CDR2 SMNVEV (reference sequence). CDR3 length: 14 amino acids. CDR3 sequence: CASSLQGSTDTQYF. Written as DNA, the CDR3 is TGTGCCAGCAGTTTACAGGGCAGCACAGATACGCAGTATTTT.

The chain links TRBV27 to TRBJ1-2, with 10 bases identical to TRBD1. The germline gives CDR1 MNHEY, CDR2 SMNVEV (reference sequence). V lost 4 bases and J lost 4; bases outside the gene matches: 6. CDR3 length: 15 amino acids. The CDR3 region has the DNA TGTGCCAGCAGTTCCTCCGGGACAGGGGCCTATGGCTACACCTTC. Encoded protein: CASSSSGTGAYGYTF.

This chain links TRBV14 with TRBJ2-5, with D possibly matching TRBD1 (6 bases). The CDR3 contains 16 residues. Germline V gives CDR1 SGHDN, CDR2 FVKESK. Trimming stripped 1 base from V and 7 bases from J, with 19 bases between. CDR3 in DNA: TGTGCCAGCAGCCAAGCCTGGGGGCAACGTAGGGTGACCCAGTACTTC. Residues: CASSQAWGQRRVTQYF.

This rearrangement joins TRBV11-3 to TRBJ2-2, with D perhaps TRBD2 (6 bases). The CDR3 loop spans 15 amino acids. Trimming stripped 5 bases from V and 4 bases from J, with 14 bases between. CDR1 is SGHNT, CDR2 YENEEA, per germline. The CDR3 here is CASSGGTALTGELFF. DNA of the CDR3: TGTGCCAGCAGCGGAGGGACCGCCCTCACCGGGGAGCTGTTTTTT.

The CDR3 is CASSLAGGTREQEQFF. As DNA, the CDR3 is TGCGCCAGCAGCTTGGCGGGCGGGACTAGGGAGCAAGAGCAGTTCTTC. V usage is TRBV5-1 and J usage is TRBJ2-1; TRBD2 matches at 8 bases. Germline loops: CDR1 SGHRS, CDR2 YFSETQ. This CDR3 has 16 amino acids. V was pared by 0 bases and J by 10 bases, with 12 bases of the junction left unmatched.

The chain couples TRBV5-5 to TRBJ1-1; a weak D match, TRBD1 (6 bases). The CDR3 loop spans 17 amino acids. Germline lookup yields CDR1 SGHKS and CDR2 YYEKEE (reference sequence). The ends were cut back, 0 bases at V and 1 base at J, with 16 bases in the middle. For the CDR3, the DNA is TGTGCCAGCAGCTTGGGATCGGGGGGCGCTTCGAACACTGAAGCTTTCTTT. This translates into CASSLGSGGASNTEAFF. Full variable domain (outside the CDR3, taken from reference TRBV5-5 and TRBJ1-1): DAGVTQSPTHLIKTRGQQVTLRCSPISGHKSVSWYQQVLGQGPQFIFQYYEKEERGRGNFPDRFSARQFPNYSSELNVNALLLGDSALYLCASSLGSGGASNTEAFFGQGTRLTVV.